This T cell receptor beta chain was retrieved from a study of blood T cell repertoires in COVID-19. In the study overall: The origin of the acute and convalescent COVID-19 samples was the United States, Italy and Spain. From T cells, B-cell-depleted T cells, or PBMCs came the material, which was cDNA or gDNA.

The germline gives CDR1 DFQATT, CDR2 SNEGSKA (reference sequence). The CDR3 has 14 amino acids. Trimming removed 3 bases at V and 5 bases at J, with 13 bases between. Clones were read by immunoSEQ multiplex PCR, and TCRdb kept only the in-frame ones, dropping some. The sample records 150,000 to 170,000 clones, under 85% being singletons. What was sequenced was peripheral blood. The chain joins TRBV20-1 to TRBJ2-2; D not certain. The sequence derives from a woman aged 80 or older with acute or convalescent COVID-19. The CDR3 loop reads CSASVQVTTGELFF. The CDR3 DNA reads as TGCAGTGCTAGTGTGCAGGTTACAACCGGGGAGCTGTTTTTT.